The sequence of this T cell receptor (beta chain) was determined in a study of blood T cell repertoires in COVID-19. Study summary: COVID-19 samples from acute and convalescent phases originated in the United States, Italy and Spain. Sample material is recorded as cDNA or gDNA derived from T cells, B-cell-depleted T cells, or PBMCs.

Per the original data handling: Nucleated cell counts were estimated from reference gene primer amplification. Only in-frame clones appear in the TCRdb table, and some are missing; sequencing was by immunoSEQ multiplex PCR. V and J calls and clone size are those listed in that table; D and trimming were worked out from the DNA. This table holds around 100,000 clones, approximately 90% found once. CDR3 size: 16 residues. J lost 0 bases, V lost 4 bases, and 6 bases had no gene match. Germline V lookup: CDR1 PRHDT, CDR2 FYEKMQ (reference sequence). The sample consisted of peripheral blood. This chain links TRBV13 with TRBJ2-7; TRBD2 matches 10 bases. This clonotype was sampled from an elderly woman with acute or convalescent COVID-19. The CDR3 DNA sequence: TGTGCCAGCAGCTCCCCCGGGACTAGCGTCTCCTACGAGCAGTACTTC. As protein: CASSSPGTSVSYEQYF.